These T cell receptor beta chains were read from a single sample in a study of T cells in localized non-small cell lung cancer. Here immunoSEQ multiplex PCR was the method, and the copy in TCRdb shows in-frame clones only, minus some. The sample includes under 45,000 clones, about 83% of them seen just once. Sequenced material: PBMCs, taken before any cancer treatment. The receptors shown here come from a man aged 40 to 75 with stage II lung adenocarcinoma. The CDR3 runs from the conserved cysteine through the conserved F or W. A D gene is named only where the DNA matches it firmly.

>TRBJ1-2|TRBV5-1|TRBD1
CASSRDRGDYGYTF
>TRBJ2-7|TRBV28|TRBD2
CASSSSGLAGDEQYF
>TRBJ2-3|TRBV7-2|NA
CASSTRGSSPDTQYF
>TRBJ2-3|TRBV6-5|NA
CASSYSTTGFTDTQYF
>TRBJ2-7|TRBV5-1|TRBD1
CASSPRGQGSLYEQYF
>TRBJ2-2|TRBV18|TRBD2
CASSPKAGYTGELFF
>TRBJ2-1|TRBV10-3|TRBD1
CAISGQGNEQFF
>TRBJ2-7|TRBV7-2|NA
CASSLSSYEQYF
>TRBJ2-7|TRBV5-6|TRBD1
CASSPTGTGSYEQYF
>TRBJ2-3|TRBV15|NA
CATSRGGPADTQYF
>TRBJ2-5|TRBV5-4|NA
CASRRDQRGAQYF
>TRBJ2-5|TRBV6-5|NA
CASSVKETQYF
>TRBJ2-2|TRBV6-5|TRBD1
CASSWGRQGRTGELFF
>TRBJ2-7|TRBV4-2|NA
CASSQDPDSYEQYF
>TRBJ2-2|TRBV11-2|NA
CASSFRVAGTGELFF
>TRBJ2-1|TRBV10-3|TRBD1
CAISGDRDNEQFF
>TRBJ2-5|TRBV11-2|NA
CASSVGQGSGETQYF
>TRBJ2-7|TRBV6-5|NA
CASSYAGGLSYEQYF
>TRBJ1-1|TRBV19|NA
CASSIIGRMNTEAFF
>TRBJ2-1|TRBV15|TRBD1
CATSRDPGQRNEQFF
>TRBJ1-2|TRBV6-6|NA
CASSSGGGDYGYTF
>TRBJ2-3|TRBV9|TRBD1
CASSVQQGDDTQYF
>TRBJ1-1|TRBV18|TRBD1
CASSSGTGKNTEAFF
>TRBJ1-2|TRBV25-1|NA
CASSLGTNYGYTF
>TRBJ2-2|TRBV21-1|NA
CASSIGGPGTNTGELFF
>TRBJ1-2|TRBV2|TRBD1
CASTPDREGYTF
>TRBJ2-1|TRBV27|TRBD2
CASSLSRESSYNEQFF
>TRBJ2-5|TRBV9|NA
CASSVVPGRQETQYF
>TRBJ1-4|TRBV6-1|NA
CASSEARYQELFF
>TRBJ1-1|TRBV28|NA
CASSGLGGSTEAFF
>TRBJ2-5|TRBV7-2|NA
CASSLALRETQYF
>TRBJ2-5|TRBV7-9|TRBD1
CASSSDRGRETQYF
>TRBJ1-2|TRBV6-1|NA
CASSVARGYTF
>TRBJ2-1|TRBV9|TRBD2
CASSVASGLAAYNEQFF
>TRBJ1-5|TRBV7-6|NA
CASSAQGGNQPQHF
>TRBJ2-6|TRBV6-6|NA
CASSNRPSGANVLTF
>TRBJ2-7|TRBV5-6|TRBD1
CASSHQGTGGYEQYF
>TRBJ2-4|TRBV7-9|NA
CASSLYTENIQYF
>TRBJ2-6|TRBV5-1|TRBD1
CASSLRDRTLGANVLTF
>TRBJ2-2|TRBV19|NA
CASSITGLGELFF
>TRBJ2-1|TRBV6-4|TRBD2
CASSTGLAFYNEQFF
>TRBJ1-1|TRBV27|NA
CASSFAQGRTEAFF
>TRBJ2-2|TRBV4-2|TRBD2
CASSQDIGLATNTGELFF
>TRBJ2-7|TRBV28|NA
CASSSPLDEQYF
>TRBJ1-5|TRBV28|TRBD1
CASSLLRGQTLPIKPQHF
>TRBJ2-3|TRBV28|TRBD2
CASSLGTRGVTDTQYF
>TRBJ1-4|TRBV28|NA
CASSSAGTANEKLFF
>TRBJ1-1|TRBV30|TRBD1
CACPGTGLNTEAFF
>TRBJ1-5|TRBV28|TRBD1
CASSPAPTGVGSNQPQHF
>TRBJ2-3|TRBV5-1|NA
CASSPDTRTDTQYF